This passage covers 17 T cell receptor beta chains from one sample sequenced in a study of T cells in Graves' hyperthyroidism and ophthalmopathy. Amplification of TCR beta CDR3 regions used RNA as the template. First-round RT-PCR of the TCR CDR3 relied on the HTBI primer set. MiXCR, run by TCRdb on the multiplex PCR reads, gives a single entry per CDR3 protein. In the table there are 550,000 to 650,000 distinct CDR3 sequences, approximately 14% of which are singletons. Sequenced input: blood. The receptors here all came from a woman in her 30s with Graves' hyperthyroidism that later progressed to Graves' ophthalmopathy.

The chain carries TRBV30 and TRBJ2-5; either TRBD1 or TRBD2 may fit D (5 bases each). Trimming pared 3 bases from V and 1 base from J, leaving 15 bases between. The length of the CDR3 is 15 residues. Germline V gene sequence: CDR1 GTSNPN, CDR2 SVGIG (reference sequence). DNA of the CDR3: TGTGCCTGGAGAACCGGGACGTTGGGCCAAGAGACCCAGTACTTC. Protein: CAWRTGTLGQETQYF.

The chain joins TRBV6-5 to TRBJ2-1; D may match TRBD1 or TRBD2 (6 bases each). The CDR3 is 14 amino acids. The germline CDR1 and CDR2 sequences are MNHEY and SVGAGI. The germline V and J ends were trimmed by 2 bases and 9 bases, with 14 bases remaining between them. The CDR3 loop is CASSYTVGGGEQFF. The CDR3 nucleotides are TGTGCCAGCAGTTACACCGTAGGGGGAGGTGAGCAGTTCTTC.

This rearrangement joins TRBV7-9 to TRBJ2-3; the D is unclear. Germline CDR1 is SEHNR and CDR2 is FQNEAQ (reference sequence). V lost 8 bases, J lost 4 bases, and 4 bases lay in between. The CDR3 spans 10 residues. The CDR3 here is CASGPDTQYF. CDR3 coding DNA: TGTGCCAGCGGACCAGATACGCAGTATTTT.

This clonotype was counted many times. The chain has TRBV28 and TRBJ2-1, with 10 positions matching TRBD2. The CDR3 is 15 amino acids. Trimming took 4 bases from V and 8 from J; bases not matched to a gene: 8. CDR1 is MDHEN and CDR2 is SYDVKM in the germline V gene. CDR3 residues: CASSSVAGGVHEQFF. In DNA, the CDR3 is TGTGCCAGCAGTTCCGTAGCGGGAGGCGTCCATGAGCAGTTCTTC. Looking up the rest from reference TRBV28 and TRBJ2-1 gives the full variable domain: DVKVTQSSRYLVKRTGEKVFLECVQDMDHENMFWYRQDPGLGLRLIYFSYDVKMKEKGDIPEGYSVSREKKERFSLILESASTNQTSMYLCASSSVAGGVHEQFFGPGTRLTVL.

This clonotype was counted only a few times. The V gene is TRBV27, the J gene TRBJ1-6, with a tentative D call TRBD1 (5 bases). The CDR3 loop spans 14 amino acids. With 7 bases removed from V and 5 bases from J, the gap between germline ends came to 12 bases. Germline CDR1 reads MNHEY; CDR2 reads SMNVEV (reference sequence). The CDR3 bases are TGTGCCAGCAAAACTCAGGGCGATAATTCACCCCTCCACTTT. Its protein product is CASKTQGDNSPLHF.

This clonotype was found a few times. The CDR3 DNA is TGTGCCAGCAGCTTAGGGGACAGAACTTTCTCTGGAAACACCATATATTTT. Its translation: CASSLGDRTFSGNTIYF. The J gene is TRBJ1-3, the V gene TRBV7-9; 7 positions match TRBD1. Germline V gives CDR1 SEHNR, CDR2 FQNEAQ (reference sequence). The CDR3 is 17 amino acids. The junction had 6 bases not matched to a gene; V was cut back by 1 base and J by 0 bases. The complete variable domain, with remaining parts taken from reference TRBV7-9 and TRBJ1-3, reads DTGVSQNPRHKITKRGQNVTFRCDPISEHNRLYWYRQTLGQGPEFLTYFQNEAQLEKSRLLSDRFSAERPKGSFSTLEIQRTEQGDSAMYLCASSLGDRTFSGNTIYFGEGSWLTVV.

This clonotype appeared a few times. The J gene is TRBJ2-1, the V gene TRBV20-1, with TRBD2 matching 11 bases. Germline values: CDR1 DFQATT, CDR2 SNEGSKA (reference sequence). CDR3 size: 17 residues. Trimming at V came to 6 bases and at J to 4 bases, leaving 14 bases not matched to a gene. The CDR3 sequence: CSATVTSGSRPYNEQFF. The CDR3 nucleotides read TGCAGTGCCACCGTTACTAGCGGGAGCCGCCCTTACAATGAGCAGTTCTTC.

This clonotype showed up many times. V and J are TRBV9 and TRBJ2-5; the match to TRBD2 covers 10 bases. This CDR3 has 15 residues. Per the germline V gene, CDR1 is SGDLS and CDR2 is YYNGEE. V dropped 5 bases and J dropped 4; count of bases not matched to a gene: 8. Written as DNA, the CDR3 is TGTGCCAGCAGTATGGGACTAGCGCCCGCAGAGACCCAGTACTTC. It is translated as CASSMGLAPAETQYF.

CDR3 sequence (DNA): TGCGCCAGCAGCGCCCGGACAGGGGGTATCTACGAGCAGTACTTC. Translated, it gives CASSARTGGIYEQYF. The J gene is TRBJ2-7, the V gene TRBV5-1; the match to TRBD1 covers 10 bases. The CDR3 covers 15 residues. The J segment lost 3 bases and the V segment lost 4 bases, leaving 7 bases of the junction unmatched. CDR1 and CDR2 (germline): SGHRS, YFSETQ.

This clonotype has at least ten counts. The chain has TRBV30 and TRBJ1-5; D not certain. Germline-derived CDR1 and CDR2 are GTSNPN and SVGIG (reference sequence). The CDR3 is 12 amino acids. V lost 0 bases to trimming and J lost 5 bases, with 5 bases between them. CDR3: CAWSVPYQPQHF. For the CDR3, the DNA is TGTGCCTGGAGTGTTCCGTATCAGCCCCAGCATTTT.

This clonotype has ten or more counts. This chain joins TRBV19 and TRBJ1-1; D unresolved. The CDR3 runs 13 residues. Germline V gene sequence: CDR1 LNHDA, CDR2 SQIVND (reference sequence). The V end was cut by 6 bases, the J end by 1 base, with 9 bases between. Written as DNA, the CDR3 is TGTGCCAGTAGGAACCAGGAGAACACTGAAGCTTTCTTT. Encoded protein: CASRNQENTEAFF.

This clonotype has ten or more counts. The chain recombines TRBV11-1 with TRBJ1-5, with 10 bases aligning to TRBD1. CDR1 and CDR2 from the germline V gene are SGHAT and FQDESV (reference sequence). The CDR3 consists of 19 residues. After removal of 5 bases from V and 2 bases from J, the junction contained 15 bases not matched to a gene. The DNA of the CDR3 is TGTGCCAGCAGCCTGCCTCCGGGACAGGGGATTTCCGGCAATCAGCCCCAGCATTTT. Its protein is CASSLPPGQGISGNQPQHF.

J is TRBJ1-3 and V is TRBV6-1, with D perhaps TRBD1 (6 bases). CDR1 and CDR2 (germline): MNHNS, SASEGT. This CDR3 has 15 residues. The V and J ends lost 10 bases and 4 bases respectively, with 20 bases between them. The CDR3 DNA sequence: TGTGCCAACTCCGACGGGCCAGGGGCGGGAAACACCATATATTTT. Translation: CANSDGPGAGNTIYF.

In this sample, this clonotype turned up many times. A much larger clone differs by one base, so this may be a read error. This chain connects TRBV2 to TRBJ1-2, with D possibly matching TRBD1 (5 bases). The length of the CDR3 is 13 residues. The V gene's germline CDR1 is SNHLY and CDR2 FYNNEI. The ends were cut back, 2 bases at V and 4 bases at J, with 8 bases in the middle. The CDR3 DNA reads TGTGCCAGCAGTGAACAGGGTCTCTATGGCTACACCTTC. It translates to CASSEQGLYGYTF.

V usage is TRBV25-1 and J usage is TRBJ1-6, with TRBD1 matching 8 bases. V gave up 4 bases and J gave up 10 bases; unmatched junction bases: 6. Looked up from germline, CDR1 is MGHDK and CDR2 is SYGVNS. The CDR3 contains 14 residues. Written as DNA, the CDR3 is TGTGCCAGCAGTGTAGGGACAGGAAGGTCACCCCTCCACTTT. It codes for CASSVGTGRSPLHF.

This clonotype was detected only once. Just one base apart from a much larger clone, this may be a read error. As the CDR3 is not closed by the conserved phenylalanine or tryptophan, this likely results from a read error. This chain links TRBV7-9 with TRBJ2-5, with 9 bases lining up with TRBD1. Germline V gene data show CDR1 as SEHNR and CDR2 as FQNEAQ (reference sequence). The CDR3 consists of 16 residues. The trim removed 5 bases at V and 5 bases at J, leaving 12 bases unmatched. DNA for the CDR3: TGTGCCAGCAGCGCCCGACAGGGGGAAGAGTGGGAGACCCAGTACTCC. It codes for CASSARQGEEWETQYS.

A note on this clonotype: A clone one base away is much larger, so this may be a read error. The rearrangement links TRBV6-4 to TRBJ1-1, with D unresolved. Germline V CDR1 and CDR2: MRHNA, SNTAGT. The CDR3 runs 14 residues. The CDR3 DNA reads TGTGCCGGCAGTGTAGGCCGGCAGAACACTGAAGCTTTCTTT. It codes for CAGSVGRQNTEAFF.